This TCR beta chain emerged from a study of blood T cells in healthy people across ages. Regarding the study as a whole: With unsorted PBMCs, a conclusive comparison of naive versus antigen-experienced cells was not possible.

It was with a sample-barcoded 5' primer and a J-beta primer mix that a second PCR of about 6 to 12 cycles was run. TCRdb reprocessed the 5' RACE reads with MiXCR, giving one entry per CDR3 protein. Found here are hundreds of thousands of distinct CDR3 sequences, about 30% of them singletons; the top ten hold 15% to 18%. Losses at the gene ends were 5 bases for V and 4 bases for J; bases not matched to a gene: 5. CDR1 is DFQATT and CDR2 is SNEGSKA in the germline V gene (reference sequence). The CDR3 contains 14 residues. To note about this clonotype: Its antigen is still unknown.

The V gene is TRBV20-1, the J gene TRBJ2-1; 10 bases agree with TRBD1. The sample comprised blood. The TCR was taken from a woman over 75 in good health. The CDR3 region is CSAGDRGSYNEQFF. The CDR3 DNA sequence: TGCAGTGCTGGGGACAGGGGAAGTTACAATGAGCAGTTCTTC.